These 7 T cell receptor beta chains share one sample of origin, sequenced in a study of blood T cell repertoires in COVID-19. The method was immunoSEQ multiplex PCR; TCRdb's version includes in-frame clones alone and lacks a portion of them. The repertoire holds approximately 80,000 clones, with 75% to 85% as singletons. Sequencing was done on a sample of peripheral blood. Source of these receptors: a human donor in a cohort sampled during active COVID-19.

The chain recombines TRBV5-4 with TRBJ2-5, with TRBD1 matching over 8 bases. The CDR3 runs 14 residues. In germline, CDR1 is SGHNT, CDR2 YYREEE (reference sequence). Unmatched junction bases numbered 3, after V lost 3 bases and J lost 2 bases. For the CDR3, the DNA is TGTGCCAGCAGCTCCCGACAGGGGCAAGAGACCCAGTACTTC. Its translation is CASSSRQGQETQYF.

V usage is TRBV4-1 and J usage is TRBJ1-5; no reliable D call. The CDR3 consists of 14 residues. The V end was cut by 0 bases, the J end by 8 bases, with 11 bases between. Germline V gene sequence: CDR1 MGHRA, CDR2 YSYEKL. In DNA form, the CDR3 reads TGCGCCAGCAGCCAAGATGCGATTAGTGAGCCCCAGCATTTT. Its translation is CASSQDAISEPQHF.

CDR3 protein: CASSRTSGVDDTQYF. The DNA for the CDR3 is TGTGCCAGCAGCCGGACTAGCGGGGTAGATGATACGCAGTATTTT. The chain carries TRBV11-2 and TRBJ2-3, with 12 nucleotides matching TRBD2. The CDR3 covers 15 residues. Germline values: CDR1 SGHAT, CDR2 FQNNGV. The trim removed 5 bases at V and 6 bases at J, leaving 6 bases unmatched.

The rearrangement uses TRBV11-2 and TRBJ2-7; D perhaps matches TRBD1 (5 bases). Trimming stripped 6 bases from V and 0 bases from J, with 12 bases between. In germline, CDR1 is SGHAT, CDR2 FQNNGV. The CDR3 is made up of 14 amino acids. Written as DNA, the CDR3 is TGTGCCAGCAGACAGGACCCAGCCTCCTACGAGCAGTACTTC. Its protein product is CASRQDPASYEQYF.

The chain links TRBV6-5 to TRBJ2-7; the match to TRBD1 covers 9 bases. In germline, CDR1 is MNHEY, CDR2 SVGAGI. With V trimmed by 6 bases and J by 0 bases, 6 bases remained unmatched. CDR3 length: 15 residues. The CDR3 coding sequence is TGTGCCAGCAGGAGGGGACAGGGTAGCTCCTACGAGCAGTACTTC. Its translation is CASRRGQGSSYEQYF.

The CDR3, as DNA: TGTGCCAGCAGTTTACCTGGGGGGGACTCTGAAGCTTTCTTT. Translating gives CASSLPGGDSEAFF. V gene TRBV28 combines with J gene TRBJ1-1; TRBD1 might be the D (5 bases). The V end lost 2 bases, the J end lost 6 bases, and 13 bases lay between the germline ends. Germline V gene data show CDR1 as MDHEN and CDR2 as SYDVKM. This CDR3 is 14 amino acids long.

This clone showed up just once. The CDR3 DNA is TGCAGTGCGGGGGGGGTTGAGACCCAGTACTTC. Residues: CSAGGVETQYF. The chain joins TRBV20-1 to TRBJ2-5, with 7 bases fitting TRBD2. V was pared by 6 bases and J by 5 bases, with 3 bases of the junction left unmatched. The CDR3 totals 11 residues. Per the germline V gene, CDR1 is DFQATT and CDR2 is SNEGSKA (reference sequence).